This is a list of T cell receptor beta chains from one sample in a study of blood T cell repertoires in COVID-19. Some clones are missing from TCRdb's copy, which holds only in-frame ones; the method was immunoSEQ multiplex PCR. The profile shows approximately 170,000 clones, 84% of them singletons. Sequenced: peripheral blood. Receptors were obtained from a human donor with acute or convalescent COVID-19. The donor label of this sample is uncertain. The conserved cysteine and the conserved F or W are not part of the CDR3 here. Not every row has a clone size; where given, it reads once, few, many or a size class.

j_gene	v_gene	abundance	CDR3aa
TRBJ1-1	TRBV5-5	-	ASSLPVTEAF
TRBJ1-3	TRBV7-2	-	ASSLTRDTSASGNTIY
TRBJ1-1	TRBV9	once	ASSGLTNTEAF
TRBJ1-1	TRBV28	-	ASSSGQGTTEAF
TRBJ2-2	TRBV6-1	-	ASSEGAGTNTGELF